The 19 T cell receptor beta chains reported below all come from one sample, sequenced in a study of blood T cell repertoires in COVID-19. The data were produced by immunoSEQ multiplex PCR, yet TCRdb's version contains in-frame clones alone and is incomplete. The profile shows roughly 190,000 clones, about 89% of them singletons. The sample was PBMCs or T cells enriched from blood (not recorded which). These TCRs come from a woman aged 18-29 years who had recovered from COVID-19.

The chain links TRBV4-1 to TRBJ2-1; 12 bases are a match to TRBD1. CDR1 is MGHRA, CDR2 YSYEKL, per germline. The CDR3 has 15 amino acids. J was trimmed by 8 bases and V by 1 base; bases with no gene match: 3. The CDR3 coding sequence is TGCGCCAGCAGCCAAGTGGGACAGGGGGCCCATGAGCAGTTCTTC. This encodes CASSQVGQGAHEQFF.

This clone has ten or more counts. Other DNA sequences within the sample encode an identical CDR3. The rearrangement joins TRBV5-4 to TRBJ2-7; a possible D gene is TRBD2 (6 bases). CDR3 length equals 13 residues. From germline, CDR1 is SGHNT and CDR2 YYREEE (reference sequence). V shed 3 bases and J shed 7 bases, with 14 bases lying between them. The CDR3 DNA follows: TGTGCCAGCAGCTGGGGGACTGGGGGTGAGCAGTACTTC. The encoded protein is CASSWGTGGEQYF.

This chain links TRBV28 with TRBJ2-7; D is possibly TRBD2 (7 bases). This CDR3 region has 15 residues. Trimming took off 6 bases at V and 4 bases at J, with 19 bases between the two ends. CDR1 MDHEN and CDR2 SYDVKM come from the germline V gene. In nucleotides, the CDR3 is TGTGCCAGCAGCCAGACTAGCAGGGGTCTGTACGAGCAGTACTTC. It translates to CASSQTSRGLYEQYF.

This chain joins TRBV11-2 and TRBJ2-7, with D unresolved. CDR1 SGHAT and CDR2 FQNNGV come from the germline V gene. The CDR3 contains 13 residues. V dropped 5 bases and J dropped 2 bases, with 10 bases sitting between them. The CDR3 DNA follows: TGTGCCAGCAGCCTAAGACTCGCCTACGAGCAGTACTTC. It is translated as CASSLRLAYEQYF.

The chain uses TRBV7-8 and TRBJ1-1; no reliable D call. The V end lost 5 bases, the J end lost 0 bases, and 16 bases lay between the germline ends. The CDR3 runs to 16 residues. Germline lookup yields CDR1 SGHVS and CDR2 FQNEAQ. CDR3 loop: CASSPPRGHLNTEAFF. The CDR3, as DNA: TGTGCCAGCAGCCCCCCTCGGGGTCATTTGAACACTGAAGCTTTCTTT.

The gene calls are TRBV20-1 and TRBJ2-1; TRBD2 aligns across 8 bases. The V segment lost 3 bases and the J segment 6 bases; nucleotides outside the gene matches: 10. CDR1 and CDR2 (germline): DFQATT, SNEGSKA (reference sequence). This CDR3 contains 15 residues. CDR3: CSASRPAGGLNEQFF. The DNA of the CDR3 is TGCAGTGCTAGTCGTCCGGCGGGAGGCCTCAATGAGCAGTTCTTC.

This chain joins TRBV6-1 and TRBJ2-7, with D tentatively TRBD2 (6 bases). This CDR3 is 15 amino acids long. Trimming pared 2 bases from V and 2 bases from J, leaving 13 bases between. CDR1 MNHNS and CDR2 SASEGT come from the germline V gene. The CDR3 DNA reads TGTGCCAGCAGTGAATGGAGGGGAACCACCTACGAGCAGTACTTC. It yields the protein CASSEWRGTTYEQYF.

The chain employs TRBV18 and TRBJ2-1; TRBD2 matches at 8 bases. The CDR3 totals 14 residues. With 3 bases clipped from V and 6 bases from J, the junction kept 4 bases outside the gene matches. The germline gives CDR1 KGHSH, CDR2 LQKENI. The CDR3 coding sequence is TGTGCCAGCTCACCGGCGGGAGGAGTCAATGAGCAGTTCTTC. The encoded protein is CASSPAGGVNEQFF.

This clone was found once. The chain has TRBV7-3 and TRBJ2-5; D unresolved. The CDR3 is 13 amino acids. V lost 5 bases and J lost 6, with 13 bases in between. Germline V gene lookup returns CDR1 SGHTA and CDR2 FQGTGA. CDR3 sequence (DNA): TGTGCCAGCAGCCCAGGCCAGTCCCAGACCCAGTACTTC. This sequence encodes CASSPGQSQTQYF.

The CDR3 protein is CASAERMEEPQHF. The CDR3, as DNA: TGTGCCAGCGCCGAGCGTATGGAGGAGCCCCAGCATTTT. The V call is TRBV7-2, the J call TRBJ1-5; D gene unclear. The germline V gene has CDR1 SGHTA and CDR2 FQGNSA. This CDR3 is 13 amino acids long. Trimming took off 8 bases at V and 8 bases at J, with 16 bases between the two ends.

The chain links TRBV18 to TRBJ2-6; D is undetermined. From germline, CDR1 is KGHSH and CDR2 LQKENI. V was cut by 1 base and J by 4 bases, with 14 bases left in between. This CDR3 is built from 17 residues. CDR3 sequence reads: CASSPLVSQVGANVLTF. For the CDR3, the DNA is TGTGCCAGCTCACCACTCGTGTCGCAGGTCGGGGCCAACGTCCTGACTTTC.

The chain uses TRBV30 and TRBJ2-7; TRBD2 aligns across 9 bases. Germline assignment: CDR1 GTSNPN and CDR2 SVGIG (reference sequence). The CDR3 has 14 residues. The junction had 7 bases not matched to a gene; V was cut back by 2 bases and J by 5 bases. The CDR3 loop reads CAWSLGTSRHEQYF. The CDR3 DNA sequence: TGTGCCTGGAGTCTAGGGACTAGCCGGCACGAGCAGTACTTC.

J is TRBJ2-6 and V is TRBV5-1; D may be TRBD1 (6 bases). Trimming shortened V by 3 bases and J by 0 bases, and 10 bases separated the two germline ends. The germline gives CDR1 SGHRS, CDR2 YFSETQ. The CDR3 contains 16 residues. CDR3 nucleotides: TGCGCCAGCAGCTGGAACAGGGACTCTGGGGCCAACGTCCTGACTTTC. Residues: CASSWNRDSGANVLTF.

The chain carries TRBV5-1 and TRBJ2-5, with 12 positions matching TRBD1. CDR3 length: 17 amino acids. V shed 5 bases, J shed 3 bases, and the junction held 11 bases outside the gene matches. Germline assignment: CDR1 SGHRS and CDR2 YFSETQ. CDR3 sequence: CASSRWDRGLGEETQYF. The CDR3 DNA reads as TGCGCCAGCAGTCGGTGGGACAGGGGGCTAGGGGAAGAGACCCAGTACTTC.

This clone was seen ten or more times. The J gene is TRBJ2-2, the V gene TRBV9; 13 bases map to TRBD2. The CDR3 covers 15 residues. CDR1 and CDR2 from the germline V gene are SGDLS and YYNGEE. Trimming cost V 5 bases and J 6 bases; bases outside gene matches: 4. The CDR3 DNA follows: TGTGCCAGCAGTTACGGGACTAGCGGGGCCGGGGAGCTGTTTTTT. Encoded protein: CASSYGTSGAGELFF.

The CDR3 protein is CASSLLARGTDTQYF. The CDR3 region has the DNA TGTGCCAGCAGTTTACTAGCGCGGGGGACAGATACGCAGTATTTT. This rearrangement joins TRBV28 to TRBJ2-3; 7 bases are shared with TRBD2. The CDR3 totals 15 residues. Germline loops: CDR1 MDHEN, CDR2 SYDVKM. J was trimmed by 3 bases and V by 2 bases; bases with no gene match: 5.

The V gene is TRBV2, the J gene TRBJ1-1, with 8 bases aligning to TRBD1. V was pared by 3 bases and J by 11 bases, with 11 bases of the junction left unmatched. This CDR3 contains 14 residues. In germline, CDR1 is SNHLY, CDR2 FYNNEI. In DNA, the CDR3 is TGTGCCAGCAGTGATTTGGGGCAGGGGGCTTCGGCTTTCTTT. Residues: CASSDLGQGASAFF.

V usage is TRBV6-2 or TRBV6-3 and J usage is TRBJ2-3, with D hard to call. Trimming took 4 bases from V and 0 from J, leaving 2 bases between them. The CDR3 extends over 12 amino acids. Germline CDR1 MNHEY, CDR2 SVGEGT. In DNA form, the CDR3 reads TGTGCCAGCAGTTCTAGCACAGATACGCAGTATTTT. Protein product: CASSSSTDTQYF.

CDR3: CASSPQLAGAHNEQFF. CDR3 DNA sequence: TGTGCCAGCAGCCCGCAACTAGCGGGAGCCCACAATGAGCAGTTCTTC. The chain has TRBV9 and TRBJ2-1, with TRBD2 identical over 11 bases. The germline gives CDR1 SGDLS, CDR2 YYNGEE. The CDR3 length is 16 residues. Trimming removed 4 bases from V and 5 bases from J; junction bases left unmatched: 8. The full variable domain, completed using reference TRBV9 and TRBJ2-1, is DSGVTQTPKHLITATGQRVTLRCSPRSGDLSVYWYQQSLDQGLQFLIQYYNGEERAKGNILERFSAQQFPDLHSELNLSSLELGDSALYFCASSPQLAGAHNEQFFGPGTRLTVL.